This T cell receptor beta chain was found in a study of blood T cell repertoires in COVID-19. Study-wide context: Sites in the United States, Italy and Spain provided acute and convalescent COVID-19 samples. T cells, B-cell-depleted T cells, or PBMCs supplied cDNA or gDNA.

This clone has just one count. Germline V gene data show CDR1 as SGHNT and CDR2 as YYREEE (reference sequence). V was pared by 3 bases and J by 5 bases, with 14 bases between. The CDR3 runs 14 residues. In the original workflow: Reference gene primer amplification gave nucleated cell count estimates. TCRdb's table, derived via immunoSEQ multiplex PCR, lists solely in-frame clones and lacks some. D and trimming were read from the DNA, whereas the V and J calls and clone size are those reported in that table. This table holds 140,000 to 150,000 clones, over 80% found once. Sequencing was done on a sample of peripheral blood. This chain connects TRBV5-4 to TRBJ2-5, with D possibly TRBD2 on 5 matching bases. This TCR was recovered from an older man with acute or convalescent COVID-19. CDR3 region: CASSSGTSPETQYF. For the CDR3, the DNA is TGTGCCAGCAGCTCGGGCACTAGTCCGGAGACCCAGTACTTC.